The rows below give T cell receptor beta chains drawn from one sample of a study of blood T cell repertoires in COVID-19. This table comes from immunoSEQ multiplex PCR, and its TCRdb copy is limited to in-frame clones, with some not included. The table includes 150,000 to 200,000 clones, roughly 88% detected once. What was sequenced was PBMCs or T cells enriched from blood (not recorded which). The receptor set was obtained from a man between 65 and 85 years old who had been exposed to COVID-19. Both conserved end residues are part of each CDR3. The D gene is left open where the match is weak. Size is omitted from some rows. Given values are once, few, many or a class for expanded clones.

>TRBV28|-|-|TRBJ2-3
TGTGCCAGCAGTTTAGGCGGGGCCGCCCCCGATACGCAGTATTTT
CASSLGGAAPDTQYF
>TRBV20-1|-|-|TRBJ1-2
TGCAGTGCCAGGTCGAATGGCTACACCTTC
CSARSNGYTF
>TRBV5-1|-|-|TRBJ2-7
TGCGCCAGCAGCTTGGGGCTAGCAACCTACGAGCAGTACTTC
CASSLGLATYEQYF
>TRBV4-2|TRBD2|-|TRBJ2-7
TGTGCCAGCAGCCCGAGTGGCGGGGGGGCCCTCTACGAGCAGTACTTC
CASSPSGGGALYEQYF
>TRBV6-5|TRBD1|-|TRBJ1-6
TGTGCCAGCAGTCACGAGGACAGGGGGAATTCACCCCTCCACTTT
CASSHEDRGNSPLHF
>TRBV4-1|-|-|TRBJ2-3
TGCGCCAGCAGCCAAGTAATGACACGCACAGATACGCAGTATTTT
CASSQVMTRTDTQYF
>TRBV7-2|TRBD1|few|TRBJ2-7
TGTGCCAGCAGCCCCGTGCCAGGGGGACGCTACGAGCAGTACTTC
CASSPVPGGRYEQYF
>TRBV28|TRBD2|-|TRBJ2-7
TGTGCCAGCAGGCGTAGCGGGAGTTTCAACGAGCAGTACTTC
CASRRSGSFNEQYF
>TRBV27|-|-|TRBJ2-1
TGTGCCAGCAGTACCGGGGGGCCCTACAATGAGCAGTTCTTC
CASSTGGPYNEQFF
>TRBV6-5|-|-|TRBJ1-5
TGTGCCAGCAGTCCCAGAGTCGGGGGTCAGCCCCAGCATTTT
CASSPRVGGQPQHF
>TRBV2|TRBD1|-|TRBJ1-5
TGTGCCAGCAGTAGCGGACAGGGTAATCAGCCCCAGCATTTT
CASSSGQGNQPQHF
>TRBV5-5|TRBD2|few|TRBJ2-5
TGTGCCAGCAGCTCGTATAGCGGGAGTGCAGAGACCCAGTACTTC
CASSSYSGSAETQYF
>TRBV9|TRBD1|-|TRBJ1-5
TGTGCCAGCAGCGTAGGAGGACAGGTCAATCAGCCCCAGCATTTT
CASSVGGQVNQPQHF
>TRBV9|TRBD2|few|TRBJ2-2
TGTGCCAGCAGCGGGCTAGCGGGGAACACCGGGGAGCTGTTTTTT
CASSGLAGNTGELFF
>TRBV5-1|TRBD1|few|TRBJ1-5
TGCGCCAGCAGCTCGGAACAGGGGCCCAAGCATTTT
CASSSEQGPKHF
>TRBV5-1|TRBD2|once|TRBJ2-3
TGCGCCAGCAGCTCCGGGACTAGCCTAATAGGGGATACGCAGTATTTT
CASSSGTSLIGDTQYF
>TRBV12-2|-|-|TRBJ1-5
TGTGCAAGTCGCTTATTCCGGGATCATCAGCCCCAGCATTTT
CASRLFRDHQPQHF
>TRBV19|-|few|TRBJ1-1
TGTGCCAGTAGTGCCTCCGGGGGGAACACTGAAGCTTTCTTT
CASSASGGNTEAFF
>TRBV7-9|TRBD1|once|TRBJ1-1
TGTGCCAGCAGCCCAAGAGAGGGACAGGGTAAAGCTTTCTTT
CASSPREGQGKAFF
>TRBV30|-|-|TRBJ1-1
TGTGCCTGGAGTGGAGTGGACACTGAAGCTTTCTTT
CAWSGVDTEAFF
>TRBV9|TRBD2|-|TRBJ2-3
TGTGCCAGCAGCCCCAGGCCTAGCGGGGACAACACAGATACGCAGTATTTT
CASSPRPSGDNTDTQYF
>TRBV3-1/TRBV3-2|TRBD1|-|TRBJ1-5
TGTGCCAGCAGCCCCTACGGACAGGGGGCTCAGCCCCAGCATTTT
CASSPYGQGAQPQHF
>TRBV2|-|-|TRBJ1-2
TGTGCCAGCAGTGAGGCAGGGAATGGCTACACCTTC
CASSEAGNGYTF
>TRBV7-2|-|-|TRBJ2-2
TGTGCCAGCAGTCCAGGACAGCCCGGGGAGCTGTTTTTT
CASSPGQPGELFF
>TRBV20-1|-|-|TRBJ2-7
TGCAGTGCTAGAATCCCCTCCGAGCAGTACTTC
CSARIPSEQYF
>TRBV25-1|TRBD1|-|TRBJ1-2
TGTGCCAGCAGTGAATCGGGCCAGGGGGCCCTCTATGGCTACACCTTC
CASSESGQGALYGYTF
>TRBV12-3/TRBV12-4|-|-|TRBJ2-7
TGTGCCAGCAGTCGAGCCGCCTACGAGCAGTACTTC
CASSRAAYEQYF
>TRBV2|-|-|TRBJ1-1
TGTGCCAGCAGTGTTCTTCGGGAGAACACTGAAGCTTTCTTT
CASSVLRENTEAFF
>TRBV12-3/TRBV12-4|-|-|TRBJ2-2
TGTGCCAGCAGTTCCCACAGGTCCGGGGAGCTGTTTTTT
CASSSHRSGELFF
>TRBV18|TRBD2|-|TRBJ2-5
TGTGCCAGCTCACCACCCAGCGGGAGAGGAGGAGAGACCCAGTACTTC
CASSPPSGRGGETQYF
>TRBV15|-|few|TRBJ1-3
TGTGCCACCAGCAGAGTAGGGGAGGCTGGAAACACCATATATTTT
CATSRVGEAGNTIYF
>TRBV10-3|TRBD2|-|TRBJ2-5
TGTGCCATCAGTCCCTCGGTAGCGGGGGGTACAGAGACCCAGTACTTC
CAISPSVAGGTETQYF
>TRBV19|-|-|TRBJ2-1
TGTGCCAGTAGTATACCAGGGATGGATGAGCAGTTCTTC
CASSIPGMDEQFF
>TRBV5-4|TRBD2|once|TRBJ2-5
TGTGCCAGCAGCTTGGGGAGCGGGGGCCTTAGAGAGACCCAGTACTTC
CASSLGSGGLRETQYF
>TRBV2|-|-|TRBJ1-5
TGTGCCAGCAGGCCCAGGGGAATTGCTAGCAATCAGCCCCAGCATTTT
CASRPRGIASNQPQHF
>TRBV7-9|-|-|TRBJ1-6
TGTGCCAGCAGCTTAGCGGGGCCCTATTCACCCCTCCACTTT
CASSLAGPYSPLHF
>TRBV5-4|TRBD1|-|TRBJ2-7
TGTGCCAGTGCGACGACTCAGGGGGCCAGAAGTCAGGAGCAGTACTTC
CASATTQGARSQEQYF
>TRBV6-5|-|once|TRBJ1-1
TGTGCCAGCAGTTACTCGTCCGGGGACACTGAAGCTTTCTTT
CASSYSSGDTEAFF
>TRBV3-1/TRBV3-2|TRBD2|-|TRBJ2-7
TGTGCCAGCAGCCCGTGGACTAGCGGGGGGCCCTACGAGCAGTACTTC
CASSPWTSGGPYEQYF
>TRBV6-5|-|-|TRBJ2-3
TGTGCCAGCAGGCAGGGGCCCGTAGGTACGCAGTATTTT
CASRQGPVGTQYF
>TRBV28|TRBD1|-|TRBJ1-1
TGTGCCAGCGGCACCGGGACAGGGTTGTTCGGCACTGAAGCTTTCTTT
CASGTGTGLFGTEAFF
>TRBV7-2|TRBD1|-|TRBJ2-2
TGTGCCAGCAGCACACAGGGGGCGCCCACCGGGGAGCTGTTTTTT
CASSTQGAPTGELFF
>TRBV19|-|-|TRBJ2-7
TGTACCAGTAGTATAAAATCCCTAGACTCCTACGAGCAGTACTTC
CTSSIKSLDSYEQYF
>TRBV5-4|TRBD2|-|TRBJ2-5
TGTGCCAGCAGCCCCTCCGGCGGGGGTCGGGAGACCCAGTACTTC
CASSPSGGGRETQYF
>TRBV28|TRBD1|-|TRBJ1-2
TGTGCCAGCACCAGACAGGGAAGCTATGGCTACACCTTC
CASTRQGSYGYTF
>TRBV4-3|-|once|TRBJ1-1
TGCGCCAGCAGCCAAGATCAGGGTACAGTTGAAGCTTTCTTT
CASSQDQGTVEAFF
>TRBV7-2|-|-|TRBJ2-3
TGTGCCAGCAGCTCGACTAGTCGGGGAGATACGCAGTATTTT
CASSSTSRGDTQYF
>TRBV3-1/TRBV3-2|TRBD1|-|TRBJ2-7
TGTGCCAGCAGCCAAGGCAGGGGGCAGATCGAGCAGTACTTC
CASSQGRGQIEQYF
>TRBV7-2|TRBD2|-|TRBJ2-1
TGTGCCAGCAGCTTAGATGTGTCTCCGGGGGGCAATGAGCAGTTCTTC
CASSLDVSPGGNEQFF
>TRBV28|TRBD2|-|TRBJ2-2
TGTGCCAGCAGTCCTCAAATTCGAGCGGGAGGTGGCGGGGAGCTGTTTTTT
CASSPQIRAGGGGELFF
>TRBV11-2|-|few|TRBJ1-5
TGTGCCAGCAGCTTGGCAGGCGTTTCTCAGCCCCAGCATTTT
CASSLAGVSQPQHF